Shown below are 7 T cell receptor beta chains from a single sample sequenced in a study of cytomegalovirus exposure and HLA in healthy donors (dated by TCRdb to the late 2010s). The library was produced with the immunoSEQ multiplex PCR assay. Not all clones reach the TCRdb copy of this immuneACCESS table, which keeps in-frame sequences only. Checked studies attribute under half of the gap to unresolved V genes and leave the rest unexplained. The sample profile shows some 150,000 clones; about 90% of them were found once. The biggest ten clones account for 5.5% to 7% of the sample. The sequencing input was PBMCs. These receptors were collected from a woman aged 25 to 45 in good health and CMV-seropositive.

V is TRBV19 and J is TRBJ1-1, with 9 positions matching TRBD1. The germline V gene encodes CDR1 LNHDA and CDR2 SQIVND (reference sequence). The trim removed 5 bases at V and 8 bases at J, leaving 6 bases unmatched. The CDR3 covers 13 residues. This CDR3 is CASSSQQGAEAFF. The CDR3 DNA is TGTGCCAGTAGTTCTCAACAGGGGGCGGAAGCTTTCTTT.

This sequence joins TRBV5-1 and TRBJ2-7; 7 bases are shared with TRBD2. This CDR3 is built from 14 residues. Germline V CDR1 and CDR2: SGHRS, YFSETQ. After removal of 0 bases from V and 4 bases from J, the junction contained 4 bases not matched to a gene. The CDR3 loop is CASSLAGGRYEQYF. For the CDR3, the DNA is TGCGCCAGCAGCTTGGCGGGGGGAAGGTACGAGCAGTACTTC.

The gene calls are TRBV6-6 and TRBJ1-5; D perhaps matches TRBD1 (6 bases). V lost 6 bases and J lost 4, with 13 bases in between. Germline V gene sequence: CDR1 MNHNY, CDR2 SVGAGI (reference sequence). The length of the CDR3 is 14 residues. This CDR3 reads CASRWDTGNQPQHF. The CDR3 bases are TGTGCCAGCAGATGGGACACTGGGAATCAGCCCCAGCATTTT.

The chain combines TRBV4-1 with TRBJ2-7; D is possibly TRBD2 (6 bases). V was trimmed by 0 bases and J by 3 bases, leaving 15 bases between them. This CDR3 is built from 16 residues. From germline, CDR1 is MGHRA and CDR2 YSYEKL. DNA for the CDR3: TGCGCCAGCAGCCAAGAACCGCGGGGTGGAGTCTACGAGCAGTACTTC. Amino acid sequence: CASSQEPRGGVYEQYF.

The chain uses TRBV10-3 and TRBJ2-1, with TRBD2 matching over 15 bases. The CDR3 is 15 residues long. The V and J ends lost 6 bases and 10 bases, in that order; junction bases with no gene match: 7. CDR1 is ENHRY, CDR2 SYGVKD, per germline. CDR3 sequence: CAISLGLAGGEEQFF. The CDR3 nucleotides are TGTGCCATCAGCCTCGGACTAGCGGGAGGGGAGGAGCAGTTCTTC.

The chain's CDR3 is CASSLSGQGKQYF. The CDR3 DNA reads TGTGCCAGCAGTTTATCAGGTCAGGGCAAGCAGTACTTC. The chain links TRBV27 to TRBJ2-7; D perhaps matches TRBD1 (5 bases). The germline V and J ends were trimmed by 0 bases and 8 bases, with 11 bases remaining between them. The CDR3 contains 13 residues. Germline assignment: CDR1 MNHEY and CDR2 SMNVEV (reference sequence).

The chain is built from TRBV5-4 and TRBJ2-7, with 9 bases that match TRBD1. This CDR3 contains 14 residues. The germline gives CDR1 SGHNT, CDR2 YYREEE (reference sequence). V was clipped by 4 bases and J by 3 bases; unmatched bases: 5. CDR3 bases: TGTGCCAGCAGCGTCGGGACAGGGCTCTACGAGCAGTACTTC. This translates into CASSVGTGLYEQYF.